Listed here are 18 T cell receptor beta chains from one sample, sequenced in a study of cytomegalovirus exposure and HLA in healthy donors (dated by TCRdb to about 2017). Library generation was performed with the immunoSEQ multiplex PCR assay. For the multiplex PCR, a mixture combining 60 forward primers for TCR Vbeta segments and 13 reverse primers for TCR Jbeta segments was used. TCRdb took this table from immuneACCESS and kept in-frame rearrangements with V and J called. Such tables lack part of the clones; where checked against another copy, unresolved V genes explain under half of the gap, and the rest is unexplained. In all, the sample holds roughly 140,000 clones, and 80% of those were seen once. The top ten clones comprise 5.1% of the sample. The material sequenced was PBMCs. These receptors were taken from a male donor in good health and CMV-seronegative.

This clone was detected only a few times. The chain employs TRBV15 and TRBJ2-3, with D perhaps TRBD2 (5 bases). The CDR3 is made up of 15 amino acids. Trimming shortened V by 0 bases and J by 1 base, and 8 bases separated the two germline ends. From germline, CDR1 is LNHNV and CDR2 YYDKDF (reference sequence). The CDR3 region has the DNA TGTGCCACCAGCAGAGATAAGGGAGGCACAGATACGCAGTATTTT. It is translated as CATSRDKGGTDTQYF.

V is TRBV9 and J is TRBJ2-5; 11 bases match TRBD2. CDR3 size: 15 residues. Looked up from germline, CDR1 is SGDLS and CDR2 is YYNGEE. The V gene end was trimmed by 4 bases and the J gene end by 3 bases; junction bases not matched to a gene: 5. The CDR3 DNA follows: TGTGCCAGCAGCTTTAGCGGGGGGGCCAAAGAGACCCAGTACTTC. Amino acids: CASSFSGGAKETQYF.

The chain carries TRBV5-1 and TRBJ1-1; D is possibly TRBD1 (5 bases). The V end lost 1 base, the J end lost 2 bases, and 9 bases lay between the germline ends. Germline CDR1 reads SGHRS; CDR2 reads YFSETQ. The CDR3 runs 14 residues. This CDR3 reads CASSLKQGNTEAFF. CDR3 sequence (DNA): TGCGCCAGCAGCTTGAAGCAGGGAAACACTGAAGCTTTCTTT. The full variable domain, in which reference TRBV5-1 and TRBJ1-1 provide the parts outside the CDR3, is KAGVTQTPRYLIKTRGQQVTLSCSPISGHRSVSWYQQTPGQGLQFLFEYFSETQRNKGNFPGRFSGRQFSNSRSEMNVSTLELGDSALYLCASSLKQGNTEAFFGQGTRLTVV.

The CDR3 nucleotides are TGTGCCAGCAGCCCCCCAGGGGTTATCTACGAGCAGTACTTC. It codes for CASSPPGVIYEQYF. The J gene is TRBJ2-7, the V gene TRBV7-2, with a tentative D call TRBD1 (6 bases). Trimming took 5 bases from V and 3 from J, leaving 14 bases between them. The CDR3 covers 14 residues. Germline V CDR1 and CDR2: SGHTA, FQGNSA.

As to this clone: Within the sample, other DNA sequences also encode this same CDR3. V gene TRBV6-5 combines with J gene TRBJ2-7; possible D gene TRBD2, 6 bases. CDR1 and CDR2 from the germline V gene are MNHEY and SVGAGI. CDR3 length equals 16 residues. V lost 2 bases, J lost 1 base, and 15 bases lay in between. The CDR3 DNA follows: TGTGCCAGCAGTTACGCGACGGGACTCGGATCCTACGAGCAGTACTTC. Residues: CASSYATGLGSYEQYF.

Here the CDR3 DNA reads TGCGCCAGCAGCCCGGAACGTTGGCAGGCCGAAGCTTTCTTT. Translated, it gives CASSPERWQAEAFF. The chain employs TRBV5-1 and TRBJ1-1; D is ambiguous. There are 14 residues in the CDR3. The ends were cut back, 4 bases at V and 8 bases at J, with 18 bases in the middle. Germline values: CDR1 SGHRS, CDR2 YFSETQ.

The chain couples TRBV5-1 to TRBJ2-3; weak D call: TRBD2 (5 bases). CDR1 and CDR2 (germline): SGHRS, YFSETQ. The CDR3 is made up of 15 amino acids. Between the trimmed V and J ends, which lost 4 bases and 5 bases, there was a span of 17 bases. The CDR3: CASSPPLGLGDTQYF. CDR3 DNA sequence: TGCGCCAGCAGCCCCCCACTAGGACTTGGAGATACGCAGTATTTT.

The V call is TRBV5-5, the J call TRBJ1-5; a possible D gene is TRBD1 (5 bases). Per germline, CDR1 SGHKS and CDR2 YYEKEE (reference sequence). Deletions cut 2 bases from V and 6 bases from J, with 15 bases between. There are 15 residues in the CDR3. The CDR3 DNA follows: TGTGCCAGCAGCTTAATCCCGCGGGGGGTTCAGCCCCAGCATTTT. This gives the protein CASSLIPRGVQPQHF.

J is TRBJ1-2 and V is TRBV27; 10 nucleotides align to TRBD1. The ends lost 11 bases at V and 4 bases at J; junction bases unmatched: 7. This CDR3 is 13 amino acids long. Looked up from germline, CDR1 is MNHEY and CDR2 is SMNVEV (reference sequence). CDR3 coding DNA: TGTGCCTCCGGGGACAGGGGCTTCTATGGCTACACCTTC. Encoded protein: CASGDRGFYGYTF.

The chain is built from TRBV7-2 and TRBJ1-5; D not certain. The CDR3 contains 13 residues. Germline assignment: CDR1 SGHTA and CDR2 FQGNSA. The V end lost 10 bases, the J end lost 3 bases, and 13 bases lay between the germline ends. CDR3: CATTREYNQPQHF. In DNA, the CDR3 is TGTGCCACCACGCGAGAGTACAATCAGCCCCAGCATTTT.

This clone was seen a single time. As DNA, the CDR3 is TGTGCCAGCACCGTTTCAGGGTCGGCTTTCTTT. Its protein is CASTVSGSAFF. The chain uses TRBV25-1 and TRBJ1-1; D possibly corresponds to TRBD1 (5 bases). The CDR3 is made up of 11 amino acids. Germline lookup yields CDR1 MGHDK and CDR2 SYGVNS. The V end was cut by 7 bases, the J end by 11 bases, with 14 bases between.

This sequence joins TRBV7-6 and TRBJ1-2; TRBD1 might be the D (5 bases). This CDR3 contains 13 residues. Between the trimmed V and J ends, which lost 1 base and 4 bases, there was a span of 7 bases. Per germline, CDR1 SGHVS and CDR2 FNYEAQ. The CDR3 DNA sequence: TGTGCCAGCAGCTTAGGGACACCCTATGGCTACACCTTC. Translating it yields CASSLGTPYGYTF.

This clone has more than one count but fewer than ten. This chain uses TRBV7-3 with TRBJ2-3; D not certain. The length of the CDR3 is 15 residues. Trimming took off 2 bases at V and 7 bases at J, with 16 bases between the two ends. Germline values: CDR1 SGHTA, CDR2 FQGTGA. The CDR3, as DNA: TGTGCCAGCAGCTTAGGCCCGCCCTCAGGTTATACGCAGTATTTT. This gives the protein CASSLGPPSGYTQYF.

The chain carries TRBV19 and TRBJ1-3, with 7 bases identical to TRBD1. Unmatched junction bases numbered 3, after V lost 8 bases and J lost 2 bases. Germline V gene sequence: CDR1 LNHDA, CDR2 SQIVND (reference sequence). The CDR3 extends over 13 amino acids. CDR3 loop: CASCQGAGNTIYF. The CDR3 nucleotides read TGTGCCAGTTGTCAGGGGGCTGGAAACACCATATATTTT.

This rearrangement joins TRBV28 to TRBJ1-2; perhaps TRBD1 as D (6 bases). Germline CDR1 and CDR2: MDHEN and SYDVKM. This CDR3 spans 14 amino acids. V was clipped by 8 bases and J by 0 bases, with 13 bases between them. In DNA, the CDR3 is TGTGCCAGCGCAGGGGCAGGGCCTAACTATGGCTACACCTTC. Protein sequence: CASAGAGPNYGYTF.

The V call is TRBV10-3, the J call TRBJ1-1; maybe TRBD1 (6 bases). Trimming shortened V by 6 bases and J by 1 base, and 12 bases separated the two germline ends. There are 14 residues in the CDR3. Germline CDR1 is ENHRY and CDR2 is SYGVKD. CDR3 sequence (DNA): TGTGCCATCAGACCAGGGGTCTCGAACACTGAAGCTTTCTTT. It specifies CAIRPGVSNTEAFF.

The table lists this clone with a few counts. This sequence joins TRBV30 and TRBJ1-1, with D maybe TRBD1 (5 bases). The V end was cut by 5 bases, the J end by 0 bases, with 10 bases between. The CDR3 spans 13 residues. Germline lookup yields CDR1 GTSNPN and CDR2 SVGIG (reference sequence). The CDR3 region has the DNA TGTGCCTGGGGGGGGAATCTGAACACTGAAGCTTTCTTT. Translating gives CAWGGNLNTEAFF. Combining the CDR3 with reference TRBV30 and TRBJ1-1 gives the whole variable domain SQTIHQWPATLVQPVGSPLSLECTVEGTSNPNLYWYRQAAGRGLQLLFYSVGIGQISSEVPQNLSASRPQDRQFILSSKKLLLSDSGFYLCAWGGNLNTEAFFGQGTRLTVV.

This clone was seen more than once but under ten times. The chain recombines TRBV10-1 with TRBJ1-2; D unclear. Trimming removed 3 bases at V and 5 bases at J, with 13 bases between. CDR1 and CDR2 from the germline V gene are WNHNN and SYGVQD (reference sequence). There are 14 residues in the CDR3. This CDR3 is CASSEGSDPYGYTF. The CDR3 DNA reads TGCGCCAGCAGTGAAGGGAGTGACCCGTATGGCTACACCTTC.